The next 28 T cell receptor beta chains were all read from a single sample in a study of T cell repertoires in cytomegalovirus infection. A single record per CDR3 protein comes from TCRdb applying MiXCR to the reads. The sample has approximately 250,000 distinct CDR3 sequences, roughly 6.5% seen once; the top ten hold around 6%. The sequenced sample was PBMCs. These receptors all stem from a human donor in good health (CMV status not recorded). Some clones in this sample may be carry-over from other donors' samples.

This clonotype was counted ten times or more. This rearrangement joins TRBV4-1 to TRBJ1-1, with 9 bases matching TRBD1. The J segment lost 5 bases and the V segment lost 2 bases, leaving 6 bases of the junction unmatched. The CDR3 totals 15 residues. Per germline, CDR1 MGHRA and CDR2 YSYEKL. CDR3 DNA: TGCGCCAGCAGCCAACGGGACAGGGTCTATACTGAAGCTTTCTTT. This gives the protein CASSQRDRVYTEAFF.

This clonotype was observed at least ten times. The gene calls are TRBV2 and TRBJ2-2; 7 bases agree with TRBD1. Germline lookup yields CDR1 SNHLY and CDR2 FYNNEI. The CDR3 sequence is 13 residues long. J lost 6 bases, V lost 5 bases, and 3 bases had no gene match. CDR3 sequence: CASSLGTAGELFF. DNA for the CDR3: TGTGCCAGCAGTTTGGGGACAGCCGGGGAGCTGTTTTTT.

At least ten counts were recorded for this clonotype. J is TRBJ1-2 and V is TRBV20-1, with TRBD1 identical over 7 bases. The CDR3 sequence is 14 residues long. Germline lookup yields CDR1 DFQATT and CDR2 SNEGSKA (reference sequence). V trimming: 6 bases; J trimming: 8 bases; junction bases outside the gene matches: 15. The CDR3 DNA follows: TGCAGTGCACCGAGGGACAGTGGATACTGGGGCTACACCTTC. This gives the protein CSAPRDSGYWGYTF.

This clonotype came up many times. The rearrangement uses TRBV20-1 and TRBJ2-7; D is uncertain. CDR1 and CDR2 (germline): DFQATT, SNEGSKA (reference sequence). Trimming left V 2 bases short and J 5 bases short, with 13 bases between. This CDR3 spans 13 amino acids. The CDR3 DNA follows: TGCAGTGCTAGAAGCAGGACGAACGACGAGCAGTACTTC. Its protein product is CSARSRTNDEQYF.

Turning to this clonotype: One junction end disagrees with the germline gene, perhaps due to a read error. V gene TRBV30 combines with J gene TRBJ2-1, with TRBD1 matching over 7 bases. The CDR3 length is 15 residues. Germline CDR1 GTSNPN, CDR2 SVGIG (reference sequence). The CDR3, as DNA: TGTGCCCGGAGTGTGAGACAGGGCGACTACAATGAGCAGTTCTTC. Translated, it gives CARSVRQGDYNEQFF. Full variable domain (outside the CDR3, taken from reference TRBV30 and TRBJ2-1): SQTIHQWPATLVQPVGSPLSLECTVEGTSNPNLYWYRQAAGRGLQLLFYSVGIGQISSEVPQNLSASRPQDRQFILSSKKLLLSDSGFYLCARSVRQGDYNEQFFGPGTRLTVL.

J is TRBJ1-5 and V is TRBV20-1; the match to TRBD1 covers 8 bases. The V and J ends lost 4 bases and 7 bases, in that order; junction bases with no gene match: 18. Germline-derived CDR1 and CDR2 are DFQATT and SNEGSKA (reference sequence). The CDR3 is 17 residues long. The CDR3 protein is CSANFRTGRFQGQPQHF. The CDR3 DNA reads TGCAGTGCTAATTTTAGGACAGGGAGGTTCCAGGGACAGCCCCAGCATTTT.

This clonotype occurred many times. V gene TRBV6-2 or TRBV6-3 combines with J gene TRBJ2-7, with 8 bases identical to TRBD2. In germline, CDR1 is MNHEY, CDR2 SVGEGT. This CDR3 contains 15 residues. After removal of 0 bases from V and 5 bases from J, the junction contained 6 bases not matched to a gene. The CDR3 loop reads CASSYSSGGRDEQYF. The CDR3 nucleotides read TGTGCCAGCAGTTACTCGAGCGGGGGCCGGGACGAGCAGTACTTC.

This clonotype showed up many times. The chain uses TRBV7-2 and TRBJ2-7; the D is unclear. The CDR3 length is 14 residues. The V gene lost 5 bases and the J gene lost 2 bases, with 13 bases spanning the gap. Germline CDR1 SGHTA, CDR2 FQGNSA. The DNA for the CDR3 is TGTGCCAGCAGCCCTACTCGAAACACCTACGAGCAGTACTTC. Translating gives CASSPTRNTYEQYF.

CDR3 sequence: CASQRGEFSGELFF. The CDR3 region has the DNA TGTGCCAGCCAGAGGGGGGAGTTTTCCGGGGAGCTGTTTTTT. This rearrangement joins TRBV2 to TRBJ2-2; perhaps D is TRBD1 or TRBD2 (6 bases each). The CDR3 spans 14 residues. V dropped 8 bases and J dropped 6 bases, with 16 bases sitting between them. The V gene's germline CDR1 is SNHLY and CDR2 FYNNEI.

This clonotype was detected ten times or more. The V call is TRBV5-5, the J call TRBJ2-7; 8 nucleotides line up with TRBD1. The CDR3 runs to 14 residues. Trimming took 2 bases from V and 5 from J; bases not matched to a gene: 6. Germline assignment: CDR1 SGHKS and CDR2 YYEKEE (reference sequence). The CDR3 DNA reads TGTGCCAGCAGCTTACAGGGGGTTCAGGACGAGCAGTACTTC. Protein product: CASSLQGVQDEQYF.

The chain uses TRBV20-1 and TRBJ1-2, with unresolved D. Per germline, CDR1 DFQATT and CDR2 SNEGSKA (reference sequence). Trimming left V 2 bases short and J 6 bases short, with 7 bases between. This CDR3 contains 11 residues. For the CDR3, the DNA is TGCAGTGCTAGACGTGGAGATGGCTACACCTTC. Its protein product is CSARRGDGYTF.

There are many counts of this clonotype. V usage is TRBV28 and J usage is TRBJ2-7, with D maybe TRBD1 (6 bases). CDR1 is MDHEN and CDR2 is SYDVKM in the germline V gene. The CDR3 totals 14 residues. Trimming cost V 7 bases and J 3 bases, with 16 bases left between them. CDR3 DNA: TGTGCCAGCACTACAGGGACCCACTACTACGAGCAGTACTTC. It is translated as CASTTGTHYYEQYF.

This clonotype was observed many times. The V call is TRBV29-1, the J call TRBJ2-6, with 7 bases matching TRBD1. CDR3 size: 17 residues. V shed 5 bases and J 0 bases; nucleotides not matched to a gene: 10. Germline V gene data show CDR1 as SQVTM and CDR2 as ANQGSEA. CDR3 DNA: TGCAGCGTTACCTCGGGACAGCCAGACTCTGGGGCCAACGTCCTGACTTTC. It specifies CSVTSGQPDSGANVLTF.

This clonotype was seen repeatedly, ten times or more. This sequence joins TRBV6-2 or TRBV6-3 and TRBJ1-5; no clear D gene. The CDR3 runs 14 residues. Trimming left V 6 bases short and J 5 bases short, with 14 bases between. Per germline, CDR1 MNHEY and CDR2 SVGEGT. CDR3 coding DNA: TGTGCCAGCAGGAGTAGGGCACACGATCAGCCCCAGCATTTT. Translation gives CASRSRAHDQPQHF.

V usage is TRBV27 and J usage is TRBJ1-1; unclear D gene. The CDR3 has 13 residues. The germline CDR1 and CDR2 sequences are MNHEY and SMNVEV (reference sequence). Trimming left V 4 bases short and J 7 bases short, with 13 bases between. CDR3 loop: CASSSFNGHEAFF. The CDR3 DNA is TGTGCCAGCAGTTCCTTCAACGGCCATGAAGCTTTCTTT.

This clonotype was seen at least ten times. The chain has TRBV6-1 and TRBJ2-1; 10 bases line up with TRBD2. J was trimmed by 0 bases and V by 4 bases; bases with no gene match: 6. The germline gives CDR1 MNHNS, CDR2 SASEGT. This CDR3 spans 17 amino acids. The CDR3 here is CASSALAGGDSYNEQFF. For the CDR3, the DNA is TGTGCCAGCAGTGCCTTAGCGGGGGGCGACTCCTACAATGAGCAGTTCTTC.

The sample holds many counts of this clonotype. The chain carries TRBV6-6 and TRBJ1-1, with D unresolved. Germline V gene data show CDR1 as MNHNY and CDR2 as SVGAGI (reference sequence). CDR3 size: 15 residues. The V end was cut by 2 bases, the J end by 0 bases, with 10 bases between. CDR3 loop: CASSYDWRMNTEAFF. CDR3 in DNA: TGTGCCAGCAGTTACGATTGGCGGATGAACACTGAAGCTTTCTTT.

This clonotype was counted many times. The junction departs from germline at one end; a sequencing error may be responsible. The genes are TRBV7-7 and TRBJ1-3; a possible D gene is TRBD1 (6 bases). Germline V gene lookup returns CDR1 SSHAT and CDR2 FNYEAQ (reference sequence). CDR3 length: 16 amino acids. This CDR3 reads CASSLDPDRSGNTIYF. CDR3 nucleotides: TGTGCTAGCAGCTTAGACCCTGACAGGTCTGGAAACACCATATATTTT.

Many counts were recorded for this clonotype. The chain combines TRBV28 with TRBJ2-3, with TRBD2 as a possible D gene (5 bases). The CDR3 runs 19 residues. Trimming cost V 6 bases and J 4 bases, with 29 bases left between them. CDR1 is MDHEN and CDR2 is SYDVKM in the germline V gene. The CDR3 bases are TGTGCCAGCAGGAAAAGAGGGAATTGGGTTCCTACTCCTGCAGATACGCAGTATTTT. This codes for CASRKRGNWVPTPADTQYF. The whole variable domain, filled in from reference TRBV28 and TRBJ2-3, reads DVKVTQSSRYLVKRTGEKVFLECVQDMDHENMFWYRQDPGLGLRLIYFSYDVKMKEKGDIPEGYSVSREKKERFSLILESASTNQTSMYLCASRKRGNWVPTPADTQYFGPGTRLTVL.

This clonotype was found many times. The chain carries TRBV7-6 and TRBJ1-6; 7 bases agree with TRBD1. J lost 7 bases, V lost 3 bases, and 3 bases had no gene match. The CDR3 loop spans 14 amino acids. The germline CDR1 and CDR2 sequences are SGHVS and FNYEAQ. As DNA, the CDR3 is TGTGCCAGCAGCTTCGCAGGGGGAAATTCACCCCTCCACTTT. This sequence encodes CASSFAGGNSPLHF.

This clonotype was detected ten times or more. CDR3 sequence reads: CSVGSGTNTGELFF. CDR3 coding DNA: TGCAGCGTTGGTTCCGGGACAAATACCGGGGAGCTGTTTTTT. The V and J genes are TRBV29-1 and TRBJ2-2; possible D gene TRBD1, 6 bases. The CDR3 is 14 residues long. The ends were cut back, 4 bases at V and 5 bases at J, with 14 bases in the middle. Germline CDR1 SQVTM, CDR2 ANQGSEA.

This clonotype was picked up many times. The V call is TRBV6-1, the J call TRBJ2-2, with 8 nucleotides matching TRBD2. The CDR3 is 16 residues long. Germline V gene sequence: CDR1 MNHNS, CDR2 SASEGT. Trimming at V came to 7 bases and at J to 1 base, leaving 8 bases not matched to a gene. The chain's CDR3 is CASTGRGGKNTGELFF. For the CDR3, the DNA is TGTGCCAGCACTGGACGGGGGGGAAAGAACACCGGGGAGCTGTTTTTT.

The V and J genes are TRBV6-2 or TRBV6-3 and TRBJ2-2; D is unresolved. The CDR3 consists of 11 residues. Trimming removed 2 bases at V and 10 bases at J, with 5 bases between. From germline, CDR1 is MNHEY and CDR2 SVGEGT. The CDR3 region has the DNA TGTGCCAGCAGTTACCCACAGGAGCTGTTTTTT. Translating gives CASSYPQELFF.

This clonotype has ten or more counts. J is TRBJ2-2 and V is TRBV7-8; a possible D gene is TRBD1 (5 bases). The CDR3 loop spans 16 amino acids. The germline gives CDR1 SGHVS, CDR2 FQNEAQ. The ends were cut back, 5 bases at V and 0 bases at J, with 13 bases in the middle. The CDR3 DNA reads TGTGCCAGCAGCGAAACAAGGGGAACGAACACCGGGGAGCTGTTTTTT. Amino acid sequence: CASSETRGTNTGELFF.

In this sample, this clonotype turned up many times. V is TRBV28 and J is TRBJ1-1; D not resolved. The V and J ends lost 3 bases and 5 bases respectively, with 19 bases between them. The CDR3 extends over 16 amino acids. CDR1 MDHEN and CDR2 SYDVKM come from the germline V gene. This CDR3 is CASSFSSPFGTTEAFF. CDR3 coding DNA: TGTGCCAGCAGTTTCTCCTCCCCATTTGGAACAACTGAAGCTTTCTTT.

This clonotype was counted ten times or more. V usage is TRBV7-2 and J usage is TRBJ1-1; TRBD1 is a possible D gene (6 bases). The CDR3 length is 14 residues. Germline CDR1 and CDR2: SGHTA and FQGNSA. Trimming shortened V by 2 bases and J by 1 base, and 8 bases separated the two germline ends. The CDR3 here is CASSLSGANTEAFF. DNA of the CDR3: TGTGCCAGCAGCTTATCAGGGGCGAACACTGAAGCTTTCTTT.

There are many counts of this clonotype. The chain employs TRBV28 and TRBJ1-2, with unresolved D. This CDR3 region has 13 residues. V was cut by 6 bases and J by 8 bases, with 16 bases left in between. CDR1 and CDR2 from the germline V gene are MDHEN and SYDVKM. Here the CDR3 reads CASRTAGRFGYTF. The CDR3 coding sequence is TGTGCCAGCAGGACCGCTGGCCGCTTCGGCTACACCTTC.

This clonotype was found many times. The rearrangement uses TRBV6-2 or TRBV6-3 and TRBJ2-7, with TRBD2 matching 11 bases. The CDR3 is made up of 17 amino acids. The V and J ends lost 2 bases and 2 bases, in that order; junction bases with no gene match: 8. Germline V gene lookup returns CDR1 MNHEY and CDR2 SVGEGT. CDR3 DNA: TGTGCCAGCAGTTACCCCCTAGCGGGGGGAAGACCCTACGAGCAGTACTTC. Amino acid sequence: CASSYPLAGGRPYEQYF.